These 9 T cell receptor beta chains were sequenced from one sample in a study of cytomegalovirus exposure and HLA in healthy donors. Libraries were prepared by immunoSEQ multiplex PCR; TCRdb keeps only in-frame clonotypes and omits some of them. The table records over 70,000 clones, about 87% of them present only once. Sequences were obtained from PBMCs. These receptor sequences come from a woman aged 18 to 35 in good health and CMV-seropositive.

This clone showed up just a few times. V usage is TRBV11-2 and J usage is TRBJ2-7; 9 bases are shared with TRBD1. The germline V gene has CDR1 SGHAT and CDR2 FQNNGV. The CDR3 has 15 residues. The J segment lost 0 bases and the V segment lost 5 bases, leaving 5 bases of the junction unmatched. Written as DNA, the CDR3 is TGTGCCAGCAGCCCTCGACAGGGGGTCTCCTACGAGCAGTACTTC. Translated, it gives CASSPRQGVSYEQYF.

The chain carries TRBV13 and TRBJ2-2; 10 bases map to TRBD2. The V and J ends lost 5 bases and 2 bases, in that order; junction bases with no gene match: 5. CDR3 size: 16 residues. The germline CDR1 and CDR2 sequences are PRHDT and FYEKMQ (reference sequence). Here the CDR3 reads CASSPLAGANTGELFF. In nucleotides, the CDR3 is TGTGCCAGCAGCCCCCTAGCGGGGGCTAACACCGGGGAGCTGTTTTTT. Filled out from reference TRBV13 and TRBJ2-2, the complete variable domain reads AAGVIQSPRHLIKEKRETATLKCYPIPRHDTVYWYQQGPGQDPQFLISFYEKMQSDKGSIPDRFSAQQFSDYHSELNMSSLELGDSALYFCASSPLAGANTGELFFGEGSRLTVL.

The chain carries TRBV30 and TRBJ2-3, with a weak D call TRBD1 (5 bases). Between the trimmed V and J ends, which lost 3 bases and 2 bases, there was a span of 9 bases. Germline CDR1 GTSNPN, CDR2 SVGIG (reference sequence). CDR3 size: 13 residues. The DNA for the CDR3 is TGTGCCTGGAGAGGGGATCTCACAGATACGCAGTATTTT. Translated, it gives CAWRGDLTDTQYF. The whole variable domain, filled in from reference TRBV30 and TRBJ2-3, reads SQTIHQWPATLVQPVGSPLSLECTVEGTSNPNLYWYRQAAGRGLQLLFYSVGIGQISSEVPQNLSASRPQDRQFILSSKKLLLSDSGFYLCAWRGDLTDTQYFGPGTRLTVL.

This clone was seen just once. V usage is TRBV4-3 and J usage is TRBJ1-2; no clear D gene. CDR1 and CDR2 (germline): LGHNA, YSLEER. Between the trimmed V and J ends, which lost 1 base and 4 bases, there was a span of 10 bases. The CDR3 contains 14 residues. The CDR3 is CASSQAIRGYGYTF. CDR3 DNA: TGCGCCAGCAGCCAAGCCATTCGGGGCTATGGCTACACCTTC.

The CDR3 coding sequence is TGTGCCTCCTCTAAGGGGGCGTTCACTGAAGCTTTCTTT. It codes for CASSKGAFTEAFF. The V and J genes are TRBV30 and TRBJ1-1; 7 bases agree with TRBD1. V lost 7 bases to trimming and J lost 4 bases; unmatched junction nucleotides: 9. Germline values: CDR1 GTSNPN, CDR2 SVGIG (reference sequence). The CDR3 has 13 residues.

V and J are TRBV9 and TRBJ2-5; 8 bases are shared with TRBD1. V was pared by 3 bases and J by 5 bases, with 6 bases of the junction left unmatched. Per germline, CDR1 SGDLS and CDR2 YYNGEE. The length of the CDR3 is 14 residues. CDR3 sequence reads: CASSEGQGRETQYF. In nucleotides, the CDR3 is TGTGCCAGCAGCGAAGGACAGGGCCGGGAGACCCAGTACTTC.

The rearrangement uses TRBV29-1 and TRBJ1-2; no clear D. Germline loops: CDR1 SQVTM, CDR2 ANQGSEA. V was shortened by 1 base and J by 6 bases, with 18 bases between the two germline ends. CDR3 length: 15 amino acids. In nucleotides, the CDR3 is TGCAGCGTTGAAGGGAGCAGGAAGGGAGGGCATGGCTACACCTTC. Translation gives CSVEGSRKGGHGYTF.

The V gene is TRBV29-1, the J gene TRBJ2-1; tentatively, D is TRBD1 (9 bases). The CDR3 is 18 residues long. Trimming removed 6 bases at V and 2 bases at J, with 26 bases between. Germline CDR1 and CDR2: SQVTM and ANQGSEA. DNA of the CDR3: TGCAGCGTGACAGGGGGGTCGGTAGTAGCGGGACCCTACAATGAGCAGTTCTTC. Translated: CSVTGGSVVAGPYNEQFF.

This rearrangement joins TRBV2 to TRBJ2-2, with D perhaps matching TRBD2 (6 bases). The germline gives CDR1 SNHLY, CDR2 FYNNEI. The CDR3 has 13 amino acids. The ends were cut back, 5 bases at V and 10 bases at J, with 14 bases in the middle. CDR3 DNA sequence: TGTGCCAGCAGTCAAAGAGGAGGGGAGGAGCTGTTTTTT. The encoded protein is CASSQRGGEELFF.